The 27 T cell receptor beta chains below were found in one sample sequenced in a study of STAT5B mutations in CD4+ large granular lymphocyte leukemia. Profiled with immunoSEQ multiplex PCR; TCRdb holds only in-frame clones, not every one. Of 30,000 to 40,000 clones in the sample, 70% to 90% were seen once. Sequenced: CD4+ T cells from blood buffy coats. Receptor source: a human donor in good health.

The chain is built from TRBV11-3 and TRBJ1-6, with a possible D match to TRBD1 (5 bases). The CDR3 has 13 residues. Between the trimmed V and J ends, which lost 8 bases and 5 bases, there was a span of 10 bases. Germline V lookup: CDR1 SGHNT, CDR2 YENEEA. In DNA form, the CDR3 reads TGTGCCAGCTTTGGGGCGGATAATTCACCCCTCCACTTT. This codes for CASFGADNSPLHF.

The CDR3 spells CASSQEVAGTDTQYF. As DNA, the CDR3 is TGTGCCAGCAGCCAAGAAGTTGCCGGCACAGATACGCAGTATTTT. V gene TRBV4-2 combines with J gene TRBJ2-3; D remains unclear. Per germline, CDR1 LGHNA and CDR2 YNFKEQ. Trimming shortened V by 0 bases and J by 1 base, and 8 bases separated the two germline ends. CDR3 length: 15 amino acids.

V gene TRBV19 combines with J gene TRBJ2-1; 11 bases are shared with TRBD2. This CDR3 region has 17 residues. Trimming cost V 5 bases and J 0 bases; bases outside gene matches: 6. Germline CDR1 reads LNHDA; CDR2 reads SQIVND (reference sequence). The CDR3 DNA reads TGTGCCAGTAGTCCGACTAGCGGGGTGAGCTCCTACAATGAGCAGTTCTTC. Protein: CASSPTSGVSSYNEQFF.

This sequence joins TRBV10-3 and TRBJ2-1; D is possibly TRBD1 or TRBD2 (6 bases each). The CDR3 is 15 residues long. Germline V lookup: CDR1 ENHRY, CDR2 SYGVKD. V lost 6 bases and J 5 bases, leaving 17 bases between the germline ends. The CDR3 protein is CAIRDGGTPNNEQFF. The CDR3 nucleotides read TGTGCCATCAGAGACGGCGGGACACCAAACAATGAGCAGTTCTTC.

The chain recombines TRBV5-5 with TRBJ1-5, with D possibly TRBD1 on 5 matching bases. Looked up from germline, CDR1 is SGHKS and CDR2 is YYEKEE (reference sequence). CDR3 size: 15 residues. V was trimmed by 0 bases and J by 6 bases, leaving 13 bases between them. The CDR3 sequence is CASSLVSGGVQPQHF. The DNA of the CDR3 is TGTGCCAGCAGCTTGGTTTCGGGGGGGGTTCAGCCCCAGCATTTT.

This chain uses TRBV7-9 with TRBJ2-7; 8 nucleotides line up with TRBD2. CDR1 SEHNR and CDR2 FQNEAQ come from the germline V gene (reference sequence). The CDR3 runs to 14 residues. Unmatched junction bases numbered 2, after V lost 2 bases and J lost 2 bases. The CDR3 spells CASSLTSGAYEQYF. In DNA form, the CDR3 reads TGTGCCAGCAGCTTAACTAGCGGCGCCTACGAGCAGTACTTC.

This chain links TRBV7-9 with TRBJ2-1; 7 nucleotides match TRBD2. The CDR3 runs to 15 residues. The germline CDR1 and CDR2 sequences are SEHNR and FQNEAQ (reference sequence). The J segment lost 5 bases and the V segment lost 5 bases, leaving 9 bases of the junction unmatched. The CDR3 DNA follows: TGTGCCAGCAGCCAGCCCGGGGGAGGGGACAATGAGCAGTTCTTC. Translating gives CASSQPGGGDNEQFF.

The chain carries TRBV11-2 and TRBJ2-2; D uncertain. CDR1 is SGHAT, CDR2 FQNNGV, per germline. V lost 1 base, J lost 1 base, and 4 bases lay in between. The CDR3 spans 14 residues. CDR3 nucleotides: TGTGCCAGCAGCTTAGGGCAGAACACCGGGGAGCTGTTTTTT. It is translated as CASSLGQNTGELFF. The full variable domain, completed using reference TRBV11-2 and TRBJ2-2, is EAGVAQSPRYKIIEKRQSVAFWCNPISGHATLYWYQQILGQGPKLLIQFQNNGVVDDSQLPKDRFSAERLKGVDSTLKIQPAKLEDSAVYLCASSLGQNTGELFFGEGSRLTVL.

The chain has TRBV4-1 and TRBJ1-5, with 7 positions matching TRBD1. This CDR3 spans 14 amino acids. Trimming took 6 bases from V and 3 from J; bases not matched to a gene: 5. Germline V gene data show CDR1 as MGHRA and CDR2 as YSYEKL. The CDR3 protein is CASSTGTVNQPQHF. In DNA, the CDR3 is TGCGCCAGCAGTACGGGGACAGTCAATCAGCCCCAGCATTTT.

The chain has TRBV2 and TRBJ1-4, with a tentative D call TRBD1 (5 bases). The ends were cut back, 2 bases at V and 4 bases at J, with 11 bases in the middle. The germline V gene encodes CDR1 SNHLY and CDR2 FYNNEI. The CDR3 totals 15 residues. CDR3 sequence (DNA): TGTGCCAGCAGTGAACAGGGTAGAGGTAATGAAAAACTGTTTTTT. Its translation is CASSEQGRGNEKLFF.

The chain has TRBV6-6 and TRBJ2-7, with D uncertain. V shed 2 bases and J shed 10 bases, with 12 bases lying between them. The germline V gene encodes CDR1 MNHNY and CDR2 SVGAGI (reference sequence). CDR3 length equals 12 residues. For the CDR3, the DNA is TGTGCCAGCAGTTACGAAGACAAGATCCAGTACTTC. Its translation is CASSYEDKIQYF.

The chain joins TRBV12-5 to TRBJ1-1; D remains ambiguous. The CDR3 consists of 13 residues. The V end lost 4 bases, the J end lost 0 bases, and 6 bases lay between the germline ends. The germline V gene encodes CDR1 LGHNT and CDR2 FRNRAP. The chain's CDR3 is CASGSTLNTEAFF. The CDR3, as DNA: TGTGCTAGTGGTTCCACTTTGAACACTGAAGCTTTCTTT.

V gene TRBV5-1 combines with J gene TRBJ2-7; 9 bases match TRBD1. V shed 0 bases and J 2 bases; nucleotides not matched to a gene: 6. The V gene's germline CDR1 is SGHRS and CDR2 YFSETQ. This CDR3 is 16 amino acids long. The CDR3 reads CASSLAEGTGTYEQYF. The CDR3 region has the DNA TGCGCCAGCAGCTTGGCAGAAGGGACAGGGACCTACGAGCAGTACTTC.

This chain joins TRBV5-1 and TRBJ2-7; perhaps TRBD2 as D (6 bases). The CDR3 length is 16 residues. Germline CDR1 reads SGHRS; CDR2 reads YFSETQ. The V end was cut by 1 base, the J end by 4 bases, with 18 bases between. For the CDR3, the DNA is TGCGCCAGCAGCTTGAGTGTCGGGAGAGGGGAGTACGAGCAGTACTTC. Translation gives CASSLSVGRGEYEQYF.

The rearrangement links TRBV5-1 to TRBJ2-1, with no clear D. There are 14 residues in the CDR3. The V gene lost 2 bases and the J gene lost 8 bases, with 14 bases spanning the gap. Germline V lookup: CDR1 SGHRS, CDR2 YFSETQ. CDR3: CASSLGSTEDEQFF. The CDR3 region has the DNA TGCGCCAGCAGCTTAGGATCAACTGAGGATGAGCAGTTCTTC.

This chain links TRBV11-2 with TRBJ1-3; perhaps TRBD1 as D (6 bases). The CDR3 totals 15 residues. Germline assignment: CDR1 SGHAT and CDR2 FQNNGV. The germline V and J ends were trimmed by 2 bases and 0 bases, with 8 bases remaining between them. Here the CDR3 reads CASSLWTASGNTIYF. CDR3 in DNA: TGTGCCAGCAGCTTATGGACAGCCTCTGGAAACACCATATATTTT.

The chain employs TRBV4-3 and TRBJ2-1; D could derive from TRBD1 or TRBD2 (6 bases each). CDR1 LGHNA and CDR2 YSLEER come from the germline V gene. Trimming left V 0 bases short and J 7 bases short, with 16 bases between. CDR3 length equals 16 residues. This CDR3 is CASSQDGRGGRNEQFF. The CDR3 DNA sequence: TGCGCCAGCAGCCAAGATGGTCGAGGGGGGAGGAATGAGCAGTTCTTC.

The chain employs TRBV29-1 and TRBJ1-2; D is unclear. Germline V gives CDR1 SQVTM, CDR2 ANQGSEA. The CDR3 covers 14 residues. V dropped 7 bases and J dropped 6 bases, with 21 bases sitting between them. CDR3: CSAGESWTGNGYTF. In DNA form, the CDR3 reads TGCAGCGCTGGGGAATCGTGGACGGGAAATGGCTACACCTTC.

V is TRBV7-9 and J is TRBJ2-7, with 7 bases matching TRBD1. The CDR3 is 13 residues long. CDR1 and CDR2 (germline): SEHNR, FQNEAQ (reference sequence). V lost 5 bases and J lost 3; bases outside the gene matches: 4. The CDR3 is CASSKAGGYEQYF. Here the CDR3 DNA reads TGTGCCAGCAGCAAAGCAGGGGGCTACGAGCAGTACTTC.

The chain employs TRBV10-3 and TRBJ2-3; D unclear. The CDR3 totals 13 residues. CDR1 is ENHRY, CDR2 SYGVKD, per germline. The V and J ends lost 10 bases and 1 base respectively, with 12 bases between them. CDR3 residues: CATSSFRTDTQYF. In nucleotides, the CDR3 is TGTGCCACTTCGTCGTTTCGCACAGATACGCAGTATTTT.

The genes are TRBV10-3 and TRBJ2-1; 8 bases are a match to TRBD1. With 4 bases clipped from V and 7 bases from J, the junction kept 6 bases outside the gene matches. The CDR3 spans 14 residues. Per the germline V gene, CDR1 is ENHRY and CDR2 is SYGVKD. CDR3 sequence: CAISGTGLRNEQFF. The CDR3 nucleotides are TGTGCCATCAGTGGGACAGGGTTGAGAAATGAGCAGTTCTTC.

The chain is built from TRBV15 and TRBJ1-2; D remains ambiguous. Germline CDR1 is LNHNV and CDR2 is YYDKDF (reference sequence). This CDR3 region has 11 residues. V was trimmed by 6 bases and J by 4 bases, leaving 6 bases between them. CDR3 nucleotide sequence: TGTGCCACCAGTCGGGGCTATGGCTACACCTTC. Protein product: CATSRGYGYTF.

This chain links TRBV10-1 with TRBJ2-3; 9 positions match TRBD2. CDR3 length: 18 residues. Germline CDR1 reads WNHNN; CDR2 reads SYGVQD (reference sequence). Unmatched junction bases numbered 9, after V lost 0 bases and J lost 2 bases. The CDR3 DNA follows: TGCGCCAGCAGTGAGTCGAGTGCTAGCGGGAATGACACAGATACGCAGTATTTT. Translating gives CASSESSASGNDTDTQYF.

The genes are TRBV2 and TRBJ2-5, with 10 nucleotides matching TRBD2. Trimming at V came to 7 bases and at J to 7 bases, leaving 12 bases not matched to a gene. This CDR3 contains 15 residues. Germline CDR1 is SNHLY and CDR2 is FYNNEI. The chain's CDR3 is CASTLLAGAPGTQYF. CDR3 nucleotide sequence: TGTGCCAGCACTCTCCTAGCGGGGGCCCCAGGGACCCAGTACTTC. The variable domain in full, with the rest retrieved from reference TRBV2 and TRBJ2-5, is EPEVTQTPSHQVTQMGQEVILRCVPISNHLYFYWYRQILGQKVEFLVSFYNNEISEKSEIFDDQFSVERPDGSNFTLKIRSTKLEDSAMYFCASTLLAGAPGTQYFGPGTRLLVL.

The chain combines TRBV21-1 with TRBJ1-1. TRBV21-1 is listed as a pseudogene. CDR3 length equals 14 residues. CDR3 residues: CASSLQEEYTEAFF. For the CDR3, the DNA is TGTGCCAGCAGCCTGCAGGAGGAGTACACTGAAGCTTTCTTT.

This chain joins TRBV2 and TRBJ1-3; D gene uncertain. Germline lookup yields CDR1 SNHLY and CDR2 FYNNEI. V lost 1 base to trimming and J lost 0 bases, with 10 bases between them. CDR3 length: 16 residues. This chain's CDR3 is CASSEGRLSSGNTIYF. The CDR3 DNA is TGTGCCAGCAGTGAAGGCAGGTTAAGCTCTGGAAACACCATATATTTT.

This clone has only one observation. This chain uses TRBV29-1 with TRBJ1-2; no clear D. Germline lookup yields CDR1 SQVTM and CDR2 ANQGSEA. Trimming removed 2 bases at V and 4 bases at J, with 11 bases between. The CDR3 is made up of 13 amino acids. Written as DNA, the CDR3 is TGCAGCGTTGAAAATGGGGTGAGCTATGGCTACACCTTC. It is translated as CSVENGVSYGYTF.